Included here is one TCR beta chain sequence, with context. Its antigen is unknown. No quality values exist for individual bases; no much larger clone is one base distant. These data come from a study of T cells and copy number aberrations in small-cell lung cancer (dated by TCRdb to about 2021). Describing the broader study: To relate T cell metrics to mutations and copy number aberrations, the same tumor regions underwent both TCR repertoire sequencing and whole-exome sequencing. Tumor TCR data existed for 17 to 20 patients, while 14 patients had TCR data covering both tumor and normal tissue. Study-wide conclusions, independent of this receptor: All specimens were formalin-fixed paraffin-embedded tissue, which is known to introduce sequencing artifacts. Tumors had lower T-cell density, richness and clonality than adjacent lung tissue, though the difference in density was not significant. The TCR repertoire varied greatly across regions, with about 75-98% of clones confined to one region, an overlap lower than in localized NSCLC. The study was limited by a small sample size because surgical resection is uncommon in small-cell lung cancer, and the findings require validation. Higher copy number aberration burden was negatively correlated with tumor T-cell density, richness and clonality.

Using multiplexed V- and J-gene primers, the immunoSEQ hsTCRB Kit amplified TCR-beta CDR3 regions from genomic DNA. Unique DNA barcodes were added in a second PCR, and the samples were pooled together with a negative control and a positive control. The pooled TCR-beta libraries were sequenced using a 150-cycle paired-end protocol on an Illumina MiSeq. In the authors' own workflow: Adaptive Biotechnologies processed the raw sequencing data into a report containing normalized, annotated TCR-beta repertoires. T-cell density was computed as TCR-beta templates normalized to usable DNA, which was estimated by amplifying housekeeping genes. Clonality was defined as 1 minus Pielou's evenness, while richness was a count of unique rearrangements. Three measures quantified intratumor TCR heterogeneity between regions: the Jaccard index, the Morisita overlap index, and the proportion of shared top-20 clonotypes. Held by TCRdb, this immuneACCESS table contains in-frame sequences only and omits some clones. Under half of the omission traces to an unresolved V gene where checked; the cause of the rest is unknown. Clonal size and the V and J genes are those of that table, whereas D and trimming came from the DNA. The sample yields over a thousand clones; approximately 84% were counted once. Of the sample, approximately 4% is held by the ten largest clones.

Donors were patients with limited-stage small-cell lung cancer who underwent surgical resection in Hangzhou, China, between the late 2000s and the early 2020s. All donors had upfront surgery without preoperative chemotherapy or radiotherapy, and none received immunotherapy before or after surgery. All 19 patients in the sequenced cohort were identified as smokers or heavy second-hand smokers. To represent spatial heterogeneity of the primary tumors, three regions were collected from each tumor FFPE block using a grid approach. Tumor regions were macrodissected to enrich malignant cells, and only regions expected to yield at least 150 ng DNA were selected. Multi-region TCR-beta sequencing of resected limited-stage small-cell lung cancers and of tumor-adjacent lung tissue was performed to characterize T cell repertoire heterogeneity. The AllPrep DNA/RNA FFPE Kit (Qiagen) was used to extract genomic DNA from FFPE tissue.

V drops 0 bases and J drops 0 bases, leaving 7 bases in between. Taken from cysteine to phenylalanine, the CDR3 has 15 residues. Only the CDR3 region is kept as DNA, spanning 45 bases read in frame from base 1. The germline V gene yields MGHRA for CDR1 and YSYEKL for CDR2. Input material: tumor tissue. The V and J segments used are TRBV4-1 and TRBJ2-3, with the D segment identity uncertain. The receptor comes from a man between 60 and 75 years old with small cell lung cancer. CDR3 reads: CASSQDRRSTDTQYF. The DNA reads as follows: TGCGCCAGCAGCCAAGATCGGCGGAGCACAGATACGCAGTATTTT.